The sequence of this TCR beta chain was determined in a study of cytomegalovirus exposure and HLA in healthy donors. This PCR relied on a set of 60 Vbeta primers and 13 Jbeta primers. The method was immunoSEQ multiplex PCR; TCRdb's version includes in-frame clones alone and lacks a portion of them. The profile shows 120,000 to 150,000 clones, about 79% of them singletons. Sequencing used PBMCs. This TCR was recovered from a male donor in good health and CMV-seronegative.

CDR3 DNA: TGTGCCAGTAGAGCAGGGTCCTCTGGGGCCAACGTCCTGACTTTC. Protein product: CASRAGSSGANVLTF. The V gene is TRBV19, the J gene TRBJ2-6; possible D gene TRBD1, 5 bases. Deletions cut 6 bases from V and 0 bases from J, with 9 bases between. From germline, CDR1 is LNHDA and CDR2 SQIVND (reference sequence). The CDR3 runs 15 residues.